The 22 T cell receptor beta chains reported below all come from one sample, sequenced in a study of cytomegalovirus exposure and HLA in healthy donors. 60 Vbeta and 13 Jbeta primers were used in PCR. Method: immunoSEQ multiplex PCR; TCRdb's copy keeps in-frame clones and lacks some. The data hold about 89,000 clones, with roughly 80% observed a single time. Sequencing used PBMCs. The receptors were sampled from a male donor in good health and CMV-seronegative.

V gene TRBV6-6 combines with J gene TRBJ1-6; TRBD1 matches at 11 bases. The CDR3 sequence is 15 residues long. The V segment lost 6 bases and the J segment 4 bases; nucleotides outside the gene matches: 2. Germline V gives CDR1 MNHNY, CDR2 SVGAGI (reference sequence). The CDR3: CASRGTGGYNSPLHF. The DNA of the CDR3 is TGTGCCAGCAGGGGGACAGGGGGATATAATTCACCCCTCCACTTT.

This clone was found a few times. The gene calls are TRBV5-1 and TRBJ2-2, with D perhaps matching TRBD2 (5 bases). The CDR3 spans 17 residues. The germline V gene encodes CDR1 SGHRS and CDR2 YFSETQ. With 1 base removed from V and 2 bases from J, the gap between germline ends came to 15 bases. The CDR3 spells CASSLFSPSGNTGELFF. The CDR3 region has the DNA TGCGCCAGCAGCTTGTTTAGCCCCTCGGGAAACACCGGGGAGCTGTTTTTT.

The rearrangement uses TRBV28 and TRBJ1-5, with 7 bases lining up with TRBD1. The V gene's germline CDR1 is MDHEN and CDR2 SYDVKM. There are 15 residues in the CDR3. Trimming cost V 3 bases and J 5 bases; bases outside gene matches: 7. CDR3 sequence (DNA): TGTGCCAGCAGTTTTGGGGACGACAGGGATCAGCCCCAGCATTTT. It yields the protein CASSFGDDRDQPQHF. The whole variable domain, filled in from reference TRBV28 and TRBJ1-5, reads DVKVTQSSRYLVKRTGEKVFLECVQDMDHENMFWYRQDPGLGLRLIYFSYDVKMKEKGDIPEGYSVSREKKERFSLILESASTNQTSMYLCASSFGDDRDQPQHFGDGTRLSIL.

This clone has only a few counts. The J gene is TRBJ2-7, the V gene TRBV5-1, with TRBD1 identical over 8 bases. The CDR3 is 15 amino acids. Germline V gene lookup returns CDR1 SGHRS and CDR2 YFSETQ. V shed 1 base, J shed 5 bases, and the junction held 8 bases outside the gene matches. The CDR3 DNA reads TGCGCCAGCAGCTTGTCTCCGGGACAGGACCACGAGCAGTACTTC. Translated, it gives CASSLSPGQDHEQYF.

The chain recombines TRBV5-1 with TRBJ2-1, with TRBD2 identical over 11 bases. Germline-derived CDR1 and CDR2 are SGHRS and YFSETQ. Germline trimming cut 7 bases from V and 8 bases from J; bases unmatched to any gene: 11. This CDR3 has 15 residues. The CDR3: CASSKLAGVSDEQFF. CDR3 coding DNA: TGCGCCAGCTCAAAACTAGCGGGAGTTAGCGATGAGCAGTTCTTC.

The sample holds a few counts of this clone. V gene TRBV11-3 combines with J gene TRBJ2-2, with a weak D call TRBD1 (6 bases). Germline CDR1 is SGHNT and CDR2 is YENEEA. This CDR3 has 17 residues. Trimming removed 5 bases at V and 0 bases at J, with 16 bases between. The CDR3 region is CASSPDSSLSNTGELFF. The CDR3 bases are TGTGCCAGCAGCCCGGACAGTTCCCTTTCGAACACCGGGGAGCTGTTTTTT.

The gene calls are TRBV9 and TRBJ2-5, with D possibly being TRBD2 (5 bases). This CDR3 region has 13 residues. CDR1 and CDR2 (germline): SGDLS, YYNGEE. V was trimmed by 3 bases and J by 4 bases, leaving 10 bases between them. The DNA of the CDR3 is TGTGCCAGCAGCGCCTCGGGGAGAGAGACCCAGTACTTC. Translated: CASSASGRETQYF.

This chain connects TRBV7-9 to TRBJ1-2; D gene unclear. The CDR3 has 12 amino acids. Germline V gene data show CDR1 as SEHNR and CDR2 as FQNEAQ (reference sequence). V gave up 0 bases and J gave up 7 bases, with 6 bases separating them. CDR3 protein: CASSLALSGYTF. CDR3 nucleotides: TGTGCCAGCAGCTTAGCGCTGAGTGGCTACACCTTC.

V is TRBV6-1 and J is TRBJ2-4, with 7 bases matching TRBD2. The DNA end favors TRBJ2-5, so the J call may be wrong. This CDR3 spans 13 amino acids. Germline V gives CDR1 MNHNS, CDR2 SASEGT. CDR3 sequence reads: CASSELASGTQYF. CDR3 nucleotides: TGTGCCAGCAGTGAACTGGCTAGCGGGACCCAGTACTTC.

The rearrangement links TRBV6-5 to TRBJ1-1; D gene uncertain. Between the trimmed V and J ends, which lost 11 bases and 2 bases, there was a span of 18 bases. The CDR3 consists of 14 residues. Germline lookup yields CDR1 MNHEY and CDR2 SVGAGI. CDR3 residues: CAVPNYGINTEAFF. CDR3 coding DNA: TGTGCCGTCCCGAATTACGGGATCAACACTGAAGCTTTCTTT.

V is TRBV5-1 and J is TRBJ1-1; D call uncertain. Trimming took off 0 bases at V and 9 bases at J, with 15 bases between the two ends. CDR1 and CDR2 (germline): SGHRS, YFSETQ. The CDR3 totals 14 residues. CDR3 residues: CASSLATGLLQAFF. CDR3 in DNA: TGCGCCAGCAGCTTGGCCACCGGACTATTGCAAGCTTTCTTT.

This clone was picked up a small number of times. The rearrangement links TRBV4-3 to TRBJ2-3; 10 positions agree with TRBD2. V lost 3 bases to trimming and J lost 2 bases; unmatched junction nucleotides: 2. Germline CDR1 and CDR2: LGHNA and YSLEER. The CDR3 sequence is 15 residues long. The DNA of the CDR3 is TGCGCCAGCAGCCAGGGGACTAGCGACACAGATACGCAGTATTTT. Translation gives CASSQGTSDTDTQYF.

The sample holds a few counts of this clone. This chain uses TRBV27 with TRBJ2-1; 15 bases fit TRBD2. Germline CDR1 is MNHEY and CDR2 is SMNVEV (reference sequence). J lost 7 bases, V lost 5 bases, and 3 bases had no gene match. This CDR3 is 15 amino acids long. CDR3 residues: CASSLGLAGGNEQFF. The CDR3 DNA is TGTGCCAGCAGTCTCGGACTAGCGGGGGGGAATGAGCAGTTCTTC.

A note on this clone: Other DNA sequences in this specimen translate into the identical CDR3. This sequence joins TRBV18 and TRBJ1-2, with 7 bases fitting TRBD1. Losses at the gene ends were 3 bases for V and 4 bases for J; bases not matched to a gene: 5. CDR1 is KGHSH, CDR2 LQKENI, per germline. The CDR3 runs 14 residues. CDR3 loop: CASSPSGQFYGYTF. The CDR3 region has the DNA TGTGCCAGCTCACCGTCGGGACAGTTCTATGGCTACACCTTC.

The chain employs TRBV5-1 and TRBJ2-7; D is possibly TRBD2 (6 bases). Deletions cut 0 bases from V and 0 bases from J, with 13 bases between. This CDR3 comprises 16 residues. Germline-derived CDR1 and CDR2 are SGHRS and YFSETQ. This CDR3 is CASSLETPGSSYEQYF. The CDR3, as DNA: TGCGCCAGCAGCTTGGAGACCCCCGGGAGCTCCTACGAGCAGTACTTC.

The rearrangement uses TRBV6-4 and TRBJ1-1; no definite D call. Trimming took off 2 bases at V and 3 bases at J, with 7 bases between the two ends. The CDR3 sequence is 13 residues long. Germline CDR1 MRHNA, CDR2 SNTAGT. The CDR3 coding sequence is TGTGCCAGCAGTGACCAACTAGACACTGAAGCTTTCTTT. Translation: CASSDQLDTEAFF.

This clone was picked up a small number of times. The rearrangement links TRBV4-1 to TRBJ1-5; 7 positions agree with TRBD1. CDR1 MGHRA and CDR2 YSYEKL come from the germline V gene. The J segment lost 6 bases and the V segment lost 1 base, leaving 12 bases of the junction unmatched. CDR3 length equals 17 residues. The CDR3 region has the DNA TGCGCCAGCAGCCAAGCCTTAGGGGGCAGGTTTGGTCAGCCCCAGCATTTT. Its translation is CASSQALGGRFGQPQHF.

This chain links TRBV27 with TRBJ2-7; TRBD2 matches at 10 bases. V shed 3 bases and J 1 base; nucleotides not matched to a gene: 15. CDR3 length: 19 amino acids. From germline, CDR1 is MNHEY and CDR2 SMNVEV (reference sequence). CDR3 amino acids: CASSFRYRGLARLSYEQYF. CDR3 in DNA: TGTGCCAGCAGTTTTAGGTATAGGGGACTAGCGAGATTGTCCTACGAGCAGTACTTC.

The chain combines TRBV15 with TRBJ2-3, with a possible D match to TRBD2 (5 bases). V dropped 0 bases and J dropped 3 bases, with 10 bases sitting between them. CDR1 is LNHNV and CDR2 is YYDKDF in the germline V gene (reference sequence). CDR3 length: 15 residues. CDR3 loop: CATSRDRGPTDTQYF. In DNA form, the CDR3 reads TGTGCCACCAGCAGAGATAGAGGGCCGACAGATACGCAGTATTTT.

This sequence joins TRBV30 and TRBJ1-4; 9 bases are a match to TRBD1. Germline V lookup: CDR1 GTSNPN, CDR2 SVGIG (reference sequence). CDR3 length: 15 residues. Trimming took 3 bases from V and 10 from J; bases not matched to a gene: 12. CDR3 sequence (DNA): TGTGCCTGGAGCCGCACCGGGACAGGGTACGGAAAACTGTTTTTT. It encodes CAWSRTGTGYGKLFF.

The chain employs TRBV4-1 and TRBJ2-5; 7 bases match TRBD1. The end of the DNA is better explained by TRBJ2-7, so the J call may be wrong. Germline CDR1 is MGHRA and CDR2 is YSYEKL. The CDR3 covers 17 residues. CDR3 residues: CASSQVFSTGWSYEQYF. CDR3 coding DNA: TGCGCCAGCAGCCAAGTCTTCTCGACAGGGTGGTCCTACGAGCAGTACTTC.

The J gene is TRBJ1-4, the V gene TRBV28, with 9 bases fitting TRBD1. In germline, CDR1 is MDHEN, CDR2 SYDVKM. The CDR3 covers 18 residues. The V segment lost 6 bases and the J segment 0 bases; nucleotides outside the gene matches: 11. The CDR3 region has the DNA TGTGCCAGCAGGAATCCGACAGGGGGATGGGCAACTAATGAAAAACTGTTTTTT. Amino acids: CASRNPTGGWATNEKLFF. The full variable domain, its missing parts supplied by reference TRBV28 and TRBJ1-4, is DVKVTQSSRYLVKRTGEKVFLECVQDMDHENMFWYRQDPGLGLRLIYFSYDVKMKEKGDIPEGYSVSREKKERFSLILESASTNQTSMYLCASRNPTGGWATNEKLFFGSGTQLSVL.